The clone carrying this T cell receptor (beta chain) appeared once. The data are from a study of control samples from healthy donors and cancer patients. Using immunoSEQ multiplex PCR, the repertoire was profiled, and TCRdb retains in-frame clones only, with some absent. Of about 85,000 clones listed, about nine tenths are singletons. The CDR3 has 15 residues. CDR1 LNHDA and CDR2 SQIVND come from the germline V gene (reference sequence). V lost 5 bases, J lost 1 base, and 14 bases lay in between. The sequencing input was blood. The rearrangement links TRBV19 to TRBJ1-1, with D hard to call. This receptor was obtained from a woman between 18 and 29 years old in good health. In DNA, the CDR3 is TGTGCCAGTAGTGCGCTTCAGACATCGAACACTGAAGCTTTCTTT. This gives the protein CASSALQTSNTEAFF.